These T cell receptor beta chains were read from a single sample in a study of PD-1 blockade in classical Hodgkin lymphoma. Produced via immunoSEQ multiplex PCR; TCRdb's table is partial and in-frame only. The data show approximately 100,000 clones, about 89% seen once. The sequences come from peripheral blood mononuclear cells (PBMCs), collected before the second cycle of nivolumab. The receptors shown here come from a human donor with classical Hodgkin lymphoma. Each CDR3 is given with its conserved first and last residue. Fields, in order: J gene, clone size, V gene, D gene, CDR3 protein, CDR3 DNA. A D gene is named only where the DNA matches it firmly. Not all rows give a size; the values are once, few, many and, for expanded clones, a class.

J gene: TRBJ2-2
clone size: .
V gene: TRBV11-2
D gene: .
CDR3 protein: CASSLLHNTGELFF
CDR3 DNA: TGTGCCAGCAGCTTACTACATAACACCGGGGAGCTGTTTTTT

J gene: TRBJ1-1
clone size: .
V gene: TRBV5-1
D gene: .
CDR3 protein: CASSRAQGMDTEAFF
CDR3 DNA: TGCGCCAGCAGCCGGGCGCAGGGAATGGACACTGAAGCTTTCTTT

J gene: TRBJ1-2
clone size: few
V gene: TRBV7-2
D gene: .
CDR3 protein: CASSSQLANYGYTF
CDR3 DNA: TGTGCCAGCAGCTCACAGCTAGCTAACTATGGCTACACCTTC

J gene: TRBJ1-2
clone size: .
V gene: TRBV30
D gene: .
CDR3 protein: CAWTWGGGYGYTF
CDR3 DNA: TGTGCCTGGACATGGGGGGGAGGCTATGGCTACACCTTC

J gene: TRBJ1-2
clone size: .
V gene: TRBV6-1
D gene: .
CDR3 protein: CATTVIRESAYGYTF
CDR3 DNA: TGTGCCACCACGGTTATTAGGGAGTCGGCCTATGGCTACACCTTC

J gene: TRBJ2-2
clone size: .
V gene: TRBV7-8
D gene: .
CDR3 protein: CASSASGPGTGELFF
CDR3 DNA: TGTGCCAGCAGCGCCAGCGGGCCTGGCACCGGGGAGCTGTTTTTT

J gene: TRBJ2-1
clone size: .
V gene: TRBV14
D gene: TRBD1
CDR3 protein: CASSLSTGDEQFF
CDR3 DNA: TGTGCCAGCAGCCTATCGACAGGGGATGAGCAGTTCTTC

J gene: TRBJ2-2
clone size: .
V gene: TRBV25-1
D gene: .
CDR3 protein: CASMGPTGAGELFF
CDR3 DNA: TGTGCCAGCATGGGCCCGACAGGCGCCGGGGAGCTGTTTTTT

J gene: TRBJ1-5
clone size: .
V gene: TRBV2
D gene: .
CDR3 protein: CASSELEDPGAYSNQPQHF
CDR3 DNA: TGTGCCAGCAGTGAATTGGAGGACCCCGGGGCATATAGCAATCAGCCCCAGCATTTT

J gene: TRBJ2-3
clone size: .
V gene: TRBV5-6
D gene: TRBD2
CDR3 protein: CASSQIGLAGGRDTQYF
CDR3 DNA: TGTGCCAGCAGTCAAATTGGACTAGCGGGGGGAAGGGATACGCAGTATTTT

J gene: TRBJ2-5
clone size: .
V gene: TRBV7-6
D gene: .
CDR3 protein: CASTGAVRETQYF
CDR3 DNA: TGTGCCAGCACCGGCGCGGTGAGGGAGACCCAGTACTTC

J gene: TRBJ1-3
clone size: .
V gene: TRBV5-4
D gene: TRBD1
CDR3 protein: CASSSQDRVGNTIYF
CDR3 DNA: TGTGCCAGCAGCTCCCAGGACAGGGTGGGAAACACCATATATTTT

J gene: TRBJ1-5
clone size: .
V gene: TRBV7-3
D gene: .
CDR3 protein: CASSLSGASNQPQHF
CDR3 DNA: TGTGCCAGCAGCTTATCGGGGGCGAGCAATCAGCCCCAGCATTTT

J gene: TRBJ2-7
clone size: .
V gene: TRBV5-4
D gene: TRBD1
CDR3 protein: CASLSWDSPTYEQYF
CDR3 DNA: TGTGCCAGCCTTAGTTGGGACAGCCCAACCTACGAGCAGTACTTC

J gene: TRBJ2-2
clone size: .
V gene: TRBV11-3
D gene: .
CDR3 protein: CASSLGGQNTGELFF
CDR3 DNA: TGTGCCAGCAGCTTAGGGGGGCAGAACACCGGGGAGCTGTTTTTT

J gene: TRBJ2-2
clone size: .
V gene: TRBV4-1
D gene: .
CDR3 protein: CASSQLDGYTGELFF
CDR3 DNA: TGCGCCAGCAGCCAACTAGACGGGTACACCGGGGAGCTGTTTTTT

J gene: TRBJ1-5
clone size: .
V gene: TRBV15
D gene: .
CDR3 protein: CATSSVSGQPQHF
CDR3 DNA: TGTGCCACCAGCAGCGTTTCAGGTCAGCCCCAGCATTTT

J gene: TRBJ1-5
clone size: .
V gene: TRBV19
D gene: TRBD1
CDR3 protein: CASTRDSYSNQPQHF
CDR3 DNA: TGTGCCAGTACCCGGGACAGTTATAGCAATCAGCCCCAGCATTTT

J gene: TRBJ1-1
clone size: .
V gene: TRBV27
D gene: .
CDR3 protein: CASSLSLRTSTEAFF
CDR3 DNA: TGTGCCAGCAGTTTATCTTTGAGGACGAGCACTGAAGCTTTCTTT

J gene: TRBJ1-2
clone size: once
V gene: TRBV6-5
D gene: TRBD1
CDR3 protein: CASSYSRQGGDGYTF
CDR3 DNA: TGTGCCAGCAGTTACTCCCGACAGGGGGGCGATGGCTACACCTTC

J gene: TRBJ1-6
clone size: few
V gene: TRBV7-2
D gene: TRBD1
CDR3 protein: CASSFGHRGSPLHF
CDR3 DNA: TGTGCCAGCAGCTTTGGCCACAGGGGTTCACCCCTCCACTTT

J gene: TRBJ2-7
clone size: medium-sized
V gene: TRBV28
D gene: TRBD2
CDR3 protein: CASSLPRATSGVYEQYF
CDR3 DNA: TGTGCCAGCAGTCTCCCCCGGGCCACTAGCGGGGTCTACGAGCAGTACTTC

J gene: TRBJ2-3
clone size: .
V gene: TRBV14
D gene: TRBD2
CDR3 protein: CASSKLAGGQTDTQYF
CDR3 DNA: TGTGCCAGCAGCAAACTAGCGGGGGGGCAAACAGATACGCAGTATTTT

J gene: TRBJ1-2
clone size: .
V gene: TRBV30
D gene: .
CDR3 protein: CAWSTPPNYGYTF
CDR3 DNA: TGTGCCTGGAGCACGCCCCCCAACTATGGCTACACCTTC

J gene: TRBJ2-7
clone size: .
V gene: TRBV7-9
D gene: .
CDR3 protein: CASSLGTVHYEQYF
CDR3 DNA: TGTGCCAGCAGCTTAGGAACAGTCCACTACGAGCAGTACTTC

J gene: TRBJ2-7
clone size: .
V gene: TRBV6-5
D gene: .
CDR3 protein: CASIAAGQPYEQYF
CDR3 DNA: TGTGCCAGCATCGCCGCCGGACAGCCCTACGAGCAGTACTTC

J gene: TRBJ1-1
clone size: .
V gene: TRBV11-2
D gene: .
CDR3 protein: CASSLGTGNTEAFF
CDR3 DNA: TGTGCCAGCAGCTTAGGTACAGGGAACACTGAAGCTTTCTTT

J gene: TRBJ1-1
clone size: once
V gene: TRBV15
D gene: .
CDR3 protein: CATSRDLADDTEAFF
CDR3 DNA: TGTGCCACCAGCAGAGATCTAGCTGATGACACTGAAGCTTTCTTT

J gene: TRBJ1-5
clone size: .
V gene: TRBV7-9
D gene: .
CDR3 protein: CASSLQTSNQPQHF
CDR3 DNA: TGTGCCAGCAGTCTTCAAACGAGCAATCAGCCCCAGCATTTT

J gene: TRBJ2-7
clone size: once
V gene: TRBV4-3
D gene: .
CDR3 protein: CASSLGVWGSYEQYF
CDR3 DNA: TGCGCCAGCAGCCTCGGGGTATGGGGCTCCTACGAGCAGTACTTC

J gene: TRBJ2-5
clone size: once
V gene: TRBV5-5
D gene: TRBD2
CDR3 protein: CASSSWDYEKETQYF
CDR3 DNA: TGTGCCAGCAGCTCTTGGGACTACGAAAAAGAGACCCAGTACTTC

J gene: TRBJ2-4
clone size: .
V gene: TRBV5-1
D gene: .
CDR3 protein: CASSLKEWSKNIQYF
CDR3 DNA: TGCGCCAGCAGCTTGAAAGAGTGGTCCAAAAACATTCAGTACTTC

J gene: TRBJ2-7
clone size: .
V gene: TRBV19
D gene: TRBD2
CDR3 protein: CASKPVGSGWDEQYF
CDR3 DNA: TGTGCCAGTAAACCCGTAGGTAGCGGGTGGGACGAGCAGTACTTC

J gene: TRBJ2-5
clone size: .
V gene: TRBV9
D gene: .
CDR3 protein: CASSSMGRGGQETQYF
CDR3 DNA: TGTGCCAGCAGCTCAATGGGCAGGGGCGGGCAAGAGACCCAGTACTTC

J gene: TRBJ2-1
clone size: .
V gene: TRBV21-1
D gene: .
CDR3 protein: CASSGHEDRGLWTYNEQFF
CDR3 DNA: TGTGCCAGCAGCGGCCACGAGGACAGGGGGCTTTGGACCTACAATGAGCAGTTCTTC

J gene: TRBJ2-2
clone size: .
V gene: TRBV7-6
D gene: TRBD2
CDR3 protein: CASSLTAGDEGGELFF
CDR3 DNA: TGTGCCAGCAGCTTAACAGCGGGGGATGAAGGCGGGGAGCTGTTTTTT

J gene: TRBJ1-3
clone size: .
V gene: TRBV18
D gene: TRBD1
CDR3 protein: CASSATGTGAGNTIYF
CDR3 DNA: TGTGCCAGCTCAGCCACCGGGACAGGGGCCGGAAACACCATATATTTT

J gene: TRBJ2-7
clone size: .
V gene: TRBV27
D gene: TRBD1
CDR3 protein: CASSWGQGSDEQYF
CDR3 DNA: TGTGCCAGCAGTTGGGGACAGGGGTCCGACGAGCAGTACTTC

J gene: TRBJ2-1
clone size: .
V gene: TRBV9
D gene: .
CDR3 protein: CASSVDREAGGTGEQFF
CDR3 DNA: TGTGCCAGCAGCGTAGACCGGGAGGCAGGGGGCACTGGTGAGCAGTTCTTC

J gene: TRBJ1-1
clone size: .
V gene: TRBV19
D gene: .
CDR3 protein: CASSTRAEAFF
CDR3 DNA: TGTGCCAGTAGCACGAGGGCTGAAGCTTTCTTT

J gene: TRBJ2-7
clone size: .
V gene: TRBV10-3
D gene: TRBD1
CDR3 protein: CAISAGQAYEQYF
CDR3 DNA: TGTGCCATCAGCGCCGGACAGGCCTACGAGCAGTACTTC

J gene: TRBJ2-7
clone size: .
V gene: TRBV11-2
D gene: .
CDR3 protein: CASSPSGSYEQYF
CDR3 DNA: TGTGCCAGCAGCCCAAGCGGGTCCTACGAGCAGTACTTC

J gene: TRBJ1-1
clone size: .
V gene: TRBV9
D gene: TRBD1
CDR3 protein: CASSVDRRTGGFTEAFF
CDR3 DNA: TGTGCCAGCAGCGTAGACCGCAGGACAGGTGGCTTCACTGAAGCTTTCTTT

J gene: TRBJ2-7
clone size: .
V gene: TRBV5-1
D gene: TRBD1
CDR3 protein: CASSLGTGYEQYF
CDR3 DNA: TGCGCCAGCAGCTTGGGGACAGGGTACGAGCAGTACTTC

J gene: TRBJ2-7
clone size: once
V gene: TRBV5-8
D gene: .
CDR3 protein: CASSRGYEQYF
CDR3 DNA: TGTGCCAGTAGCAGGGGCTACGAGCAGTACTTC

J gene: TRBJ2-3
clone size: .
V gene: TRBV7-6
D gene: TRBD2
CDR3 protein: CASSPRLRGDSDTQYF
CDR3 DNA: TGTGCCAGCAGCCCCCGGCTGCGGGGGGACTCAGATACGCAGTATTTT

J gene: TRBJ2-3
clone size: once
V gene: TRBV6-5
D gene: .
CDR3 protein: CASSRRVSSDTQYF
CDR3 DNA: TGTGCCAGCAGCCGTCGAGTTAGTTCGGATACGCAGTATTTT

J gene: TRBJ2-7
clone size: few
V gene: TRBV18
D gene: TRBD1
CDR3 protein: CASSPRDRVTYEQYF
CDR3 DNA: TGTGCCAGCTCACCGCGGGACAGGGTCACCTACGAGCAGTACTTC

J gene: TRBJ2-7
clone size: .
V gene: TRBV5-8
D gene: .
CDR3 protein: CASSLLAGVQYF
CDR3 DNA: TGTGCCAGCAGCTTGCTGGCAGGGGTGCAGTACTTC

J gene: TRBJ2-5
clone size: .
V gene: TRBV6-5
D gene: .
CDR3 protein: CASSYSFWTRETQYF
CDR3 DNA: TGTGCCAGCAGTTACTCGTTTTGGACGCGGGAGACCCAGTACTTC

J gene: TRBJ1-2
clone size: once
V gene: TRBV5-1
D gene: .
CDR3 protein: CASSLGRDNYGYTF
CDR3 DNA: TGCGCCAGCAGCTTGGGACGTGATAACTATGGCTACACCTTC

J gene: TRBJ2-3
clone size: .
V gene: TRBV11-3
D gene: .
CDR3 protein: CASSLGGPQYF
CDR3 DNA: TGTGCCAGCAGCTTAGGTGGACCGCAGTATTTT

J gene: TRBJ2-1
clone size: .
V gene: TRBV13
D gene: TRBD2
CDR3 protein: CASGSSGVNEQFF
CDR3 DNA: TGTGCCAGCGGCTCTAGCGGGGTCAATGAGCAGTTCTTC

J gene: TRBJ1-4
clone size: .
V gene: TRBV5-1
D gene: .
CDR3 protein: CASSFRGHNEKLFF
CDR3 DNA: TGCGCCAGCAGCTTCCGGGGCCATAATGAAAAACTGTTTTTT

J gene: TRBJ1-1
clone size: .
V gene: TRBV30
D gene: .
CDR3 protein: CAWGRSPEAFF
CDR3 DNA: TGTGCCTGGGGAAGGAGCCCTGAAGCTTTCTTT

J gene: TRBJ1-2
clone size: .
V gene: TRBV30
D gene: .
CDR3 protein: CAWRPVGGYGYTF
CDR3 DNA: TGTGCCTGGAGACCAGTGGGTGGCTATGGCTACACCTTC

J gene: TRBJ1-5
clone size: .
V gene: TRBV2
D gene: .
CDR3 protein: CASSWGQGGDQPQHF
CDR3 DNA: TGTGCCAGCAGCTGGGGACAAGGCGGCGATCAGCCCCAGCATTTT

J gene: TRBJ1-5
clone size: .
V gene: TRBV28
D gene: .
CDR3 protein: CASSVAGTNQPQHF
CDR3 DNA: TGTGCCAGCAGTGTAGCAGGGACCAATCAGCCCCAGCATTTT

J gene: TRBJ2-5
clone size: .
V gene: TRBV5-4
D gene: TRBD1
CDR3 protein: CASSFFGTGSETQYF
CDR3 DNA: TGTGCCAGCAGCTTTTTCGGGACAGGGAGTGAGACCCAGTACTTC

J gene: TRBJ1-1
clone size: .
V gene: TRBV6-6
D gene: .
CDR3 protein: CASSWDANGGTEAFF
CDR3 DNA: TGTGCCAGCAGTTGGGACGCAAATGGTGGCACTGAAGCTTTCTTT